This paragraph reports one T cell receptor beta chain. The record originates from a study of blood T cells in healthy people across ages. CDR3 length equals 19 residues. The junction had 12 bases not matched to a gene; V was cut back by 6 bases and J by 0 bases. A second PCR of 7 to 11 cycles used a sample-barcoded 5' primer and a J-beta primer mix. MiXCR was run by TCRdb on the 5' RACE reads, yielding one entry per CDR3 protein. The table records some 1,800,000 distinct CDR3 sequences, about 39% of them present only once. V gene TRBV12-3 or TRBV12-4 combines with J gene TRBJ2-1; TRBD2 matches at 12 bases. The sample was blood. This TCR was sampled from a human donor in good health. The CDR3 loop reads CASRGRTSGTLDSYNEQFF. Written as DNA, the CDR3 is TGTGCCAGCAGAGGGCGGACTAGCGGGACGTTGGACTCCTACAATGAGCAGTTCTTC.